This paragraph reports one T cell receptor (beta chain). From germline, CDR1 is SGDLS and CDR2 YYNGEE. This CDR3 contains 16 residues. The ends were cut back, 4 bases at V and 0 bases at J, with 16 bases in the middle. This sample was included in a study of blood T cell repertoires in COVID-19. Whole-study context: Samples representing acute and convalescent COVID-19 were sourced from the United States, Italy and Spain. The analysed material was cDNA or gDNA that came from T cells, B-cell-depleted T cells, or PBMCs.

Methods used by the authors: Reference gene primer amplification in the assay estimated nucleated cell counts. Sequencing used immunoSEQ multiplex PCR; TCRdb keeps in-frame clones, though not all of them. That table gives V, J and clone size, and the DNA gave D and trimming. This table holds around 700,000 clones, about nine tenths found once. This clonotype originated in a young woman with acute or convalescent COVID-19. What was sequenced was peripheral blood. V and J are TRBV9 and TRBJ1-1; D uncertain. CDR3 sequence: CASSPLEGGLNTEAFF. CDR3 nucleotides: TGTGCCAGCAGCCCCCTAGAGGGAGGGTTGAACACTGAAGCTTTCTTT.